Below, one TCR beta chain is given with its context. This clone appeared once. Its antigen has not been determined. Within one base of it there is no much larger clone, and no base qualities were kept. TCRbeta CDR3 regions were amplified from genomic DNA using the immunoSEQ Assay, a bias-controlled multiplex PCR. Under the source paper's analysis protocol: The number of nucleated cells in each sample was estimated from the amplification of reference gene primers within the assay. To quantify the absolute abundance of each unique TCRbeta CDR3 rearrangement, sequence reads were collapsed and filtered. For each sample, productive Simpson clonality was calculated by taking the square root of Simpson's diversity index across productive rearrangements. Drawn from immuneACCESS, this table holds only the in-frame rearrangements with V and J called that TCRdb kept. Clones are partly lost; checked studies trace under half to an unresolved V gene and leave the rest unexplained. For V, J and clone size, that table is used; D and trimming come from the DNA. The sample data list a few hundred thousand clones, and roughly nine tenths of these were observed just once. Around 4.6% of the sample belongs to the ten largest clones.

These data originate in a study of blood T cell repertoires in COVID-19 (dated by TCRdb to 2018 to 2020). Background on the whole study: Samples covering the acute and convalescent phases of COVID-19 were provided by collaborators in the United States, Italy and Spain. The material from the prospective study consisted of cDNA or gDNA derived from T cells, B-cell-depleted T cells, or PBMCs. Deeply sampled blood TCRbeta repertoires from subjects exposed to, actively infected with, or recovered from COVID-19 were included in the dataset. The repertoires were released in a freely available public database intended as a resource for research on the immune response to SARS-CoV-2. The samples were drawn from the first 160 participants of the ongoing ImmuneRACE study and from more than 1,000 subjects provided by 6 global collaborators. Nearly every sample came with metadata listing a de-identified subject ID, COVID-19 status, age in years and sex. Where HLA class I and class II types were available, the types were taken from metadata supplied by the sample provider, not from assay-based typing. Here is what the overall study found, with its caveats: The quantity of clinical and demographic metadata differed by source and by participant and was supplied without curation.

CDR1 LGHDT and CDR2 YNNKEL are derived from the germline V gene (reference sequence). Counted from cysteine to phenylalanine, this CDR3 has 14 amino acids. The DNA shown is the 42-base CDR3, in frame from base 1. V is clipped by 7 bases and J by 4 bases, and the sequence between their germline boundaries is 16 bases long. A second Seattle source provided samples from volunteer blood donors who had recovered from COVID-19. Each collaborating institution followed its own protocols to collect whole blood in K2EDTA tubes. Collaborator samples were shipped for TCRbeta analysis as frozen whole blood, isolated PBMCs, or DNA extracted from either sample type.

The TCR sequence derives from a woman aged 40 to 55 who had recovered from COVID-19. Sequenced: peripheral blood. The V and J genes are TRBV3-1 (or the pseudogene TRBV3-2) and TRBJ1-1; tentative D gene TRBD1, with 5 bases matching. The CDR3 loop reads CASTQGWGGTEAFF. The nucleotide sequence is given as TGTGCCAGCACCCAGGGCTGGGGGGGCACTGAAGCTTTCTTT.